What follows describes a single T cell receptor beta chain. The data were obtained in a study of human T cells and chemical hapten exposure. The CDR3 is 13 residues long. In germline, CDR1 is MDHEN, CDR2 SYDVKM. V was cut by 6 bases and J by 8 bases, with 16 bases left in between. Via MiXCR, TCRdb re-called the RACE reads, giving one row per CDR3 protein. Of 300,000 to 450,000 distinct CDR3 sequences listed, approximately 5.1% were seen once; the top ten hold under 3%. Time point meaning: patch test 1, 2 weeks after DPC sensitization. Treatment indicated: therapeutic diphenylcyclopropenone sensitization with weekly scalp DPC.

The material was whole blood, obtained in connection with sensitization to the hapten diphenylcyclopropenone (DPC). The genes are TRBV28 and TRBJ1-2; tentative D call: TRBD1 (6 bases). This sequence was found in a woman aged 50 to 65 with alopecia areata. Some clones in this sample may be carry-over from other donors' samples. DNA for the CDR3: TGTGCCAGCAGACGACAGGCCGGAGGCGGCTACACCTTC. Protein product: CASRRQAGGGYTF.